The T cell receptor beta chain under discussion was sequenced for a study of blood T cell repertoires in COVID-19. In the study overall: PBMCs, B-cell-depleted T cells, or T cells provided the cDNA or gDNA that made up the material.

V lost 6 bases and J 3 bases, leaving 9 bases between the germline ends. Looked up from germline, CDR1 is MNHEY and CDR2 is SMNVEV (reference sequence). This CDR3 region has 13 residues. Profiling relied on immunoSEQ multiplex PCR, and the TCRdb table lists in-frame clones only, not all of them. This table holds 200,000 to 250,000 clones, about four fifths found once. The genes are TRBV27 and TRBJ1-3, with D possibly TRBD1 on 6 matching bases. Sequenced sample: PBMCs or T cells enriched from blood (not recorded which). This receptor was taken from a woman aged 40 to 50 who had recovered from COVID-19. In DNA form, the CDR3 reads TGTGCCAGCAGCTTGACAGGTGGAAACACCATATATTTT. The encoded protein is CASSLTGGNTIYF.